The T cell receptor (beta chain) described here comes from a study of vaccination effects on CD4 cells after COVID-19. On this clone itself: The antigen is not known.

V was clipped by 5 bases and J by 5 bases; unmatched bases: 11. Per germline, CDR1 SGHTA and CDR2 FQGTGA. This CDR3 is 18 amino acids long. Data came from immunoSEQ multiplex PCR; TCRdb stores just in-frame clones and leaves some out. The sample shows around 25,000 clones, around four fifths of them seen only once. Expansion of antigen-specific CD4+ T cells with viral peptide pools was carried out by the ViraFEST assay before sequencing. CD4+ T cell isolation took place after approximately ten days of culture. Participants were given two doses of BNT162b2 or mRNA-1273 vaccine. Researchers reported culturing two million PBMC in each well, adding around 10 IU/ml IL-2 and 9 to 10 ug/ml peptides.

This material consisted of CD4+ T cells from PBMCs cultured with HCoV-NL63 spike peptides, taken after COVID-19 vaccination. V gene TRBV7-3 combines with J gene TRBJ2-3, with 15 positions matching TRBD2. The TCR was taken from a human donor who received a COVID-19 vaccine. Some clones in this sample may be carry-over from other donors' samples. The CDR3 nucleotides are TGTGCCAGCAGCCCTTTGAGGGGACTAGCGGGGGGTCAAGATACGCAGTATTTT. It codes for CASSPLRGLAGGQDTQYF.